Sequencing of this TCR beta chain was carried out in a study of T cell changes during pregnancy in multiple sclerosis. Germline-derived CDR1 and CDR2 are SNHLY and FYNNEI. The CDR3 contains 14 residues. Trimming took 6 bases from V and 5 from J; bases not matched to a gene: 8. TCRdb's copy holds only in-frame clones and misses some; the assay was immunoSEQ multiplex PCR. This table holds about 28,000 clones, roughly 89% found once. The gene calls are TRBV2 and TRBJ1-1; TRBD1 matches 8 bases. The TCR originated in a female donor with multiple sclerosis, enrolled in a pregnancy study. Source: CD4+ T cells from peripheral blood mononuclear cells, taken in the second trimester of pregnancy. The DNA of the CDR3 is TGTGCCAGCAGAAGGACAGGGCGAAGTACTGAAGCTTTCTTT. It translates to CASRRTGRSTEAFF. Using reference TRBV2 and TRBJ1-1 for the parts outside the CDR3, the full variable domain is EPEVTQTPSHQVTQMGQEVILRCVPISNHLYFYWYRQILGQKVEFLVSFYNNEISEKSEIFDDQFSVERPDGSNFTLKIRSTKLEDSAMYFCASRRTGRSTEAFFGQGTRLTVV.